Following are 32 T cell receptor beta chains from one sample sequenced in a study of T cell changes during pregnancy in multiple sclerosis (dated by TCRdb to between 2017 and 2020). The library was made by the immunoSEQ multiplex PCR assay. TCRdb retrieved this table from immuneACCESS and kept in-frame rearrangements only. Not all clones are present; in checked studies, unresolved V genes account for under half, and no reason is known for the remainder. For this sample there are tens of thousands of clones; roughly nine tenths appear just once. Together, the top ten hold approximately 0.8% of the sample. Sequenced material: CD4+ T cells from peripheral blood mononuclear cells, taken before pregnancy. All receptors derive from a female donor with multiple sclerosis, enrolled in a pregnancy study.

For this clone: Relative to the germline gene, one junction end is altered; a read error may explain this. This sequence joins TRBV13 and TRBJ2-5; 8 bases agree with TRBD2. Per germline, CDR1 PRHDT and CDR2 FYEKMQ (reference sequence). The CDR3 is 15 amino acids. The CDR3 loop is CASSLGLAGRETQYF. CDR3 coding DNA: TGTGCCAGCAGCCTAGGACTAGCAGGGCGTGAGACCCAGTACTTC.

The rearrangement uses TRBV27 and TRBJ2-1, with TRBD2 matching 15 bases. This CDR3 contains 16 residues. The germline V gene encodes CDR1 MNHEY and CDR2 SMNVEV (reference sequence). V trimming: 2 bases; J trimming: 8 bases; junction bases outside the gene matches: 4. This CDR3 reads CASSLRGLAGGHEQFF. Written as DNA, the CDR3 is TGTGCCAGCAGTTTACGGGGACTAGCGGGAGGTCATGAGCAGTTCTTC.

DNA of the CDR3: TGTGCCAGCACCAGGACTGGCCCGTCCTACAATGAGCAGTTCTTC. It is translated as CASTRTGPSYNEQFF. The V and J genes are TRBV11-2 and TRBJ2-1; maybe TRBD2 (5 bases). From germline, CDR1 is SGHAT and CDR2 FQNNGV. The CDR3 loop spans 15 amino acids. V lost 7 bases and J lost 1, with 14 bases in between. Using reference TRBV11-2 and TRBJ2-1 for the parts outside the CDR3, the full variable domain is EAGVAQSPRYKIIEKRQSVAFWCNPISGHATLYWYQQILGQGPKLLIQFQNNGVVDDSQLPKDRFSAERLKGVDSTLKIQPAKLEDSAVYLCASTRTGPSYNEQFFGPGTRLTVL.

The J gene is TRBJ2-6, the V gene TRBV2; tentative D call: TRBD1 (5 bases). Germline CDR1 reads SNHLY; CDR2 reads FYNNEI. The CDR3 loop spans 15 amino acids. V lost 6 bases, J lost 3 bases, and 12 bases lay in between. The CDR3 nucleotides read TGTGCCAGCAGGGATCAGGGTATTGGGGCCAACGTCCTGACTTTC. It translates to CASRDQGIGANVLTF.

This rearrangement joins TRBV11-2 to TRBJ2-7; 8 bases are a match to TRBD2. The CDR3 has 13 residues. Trimming took 5 bases from V and 4 from J; bases not matched to a gene: 4. The V gene's germline CDR1 is SGHAT and CDR2 FQNNGV. CDR3 sequence (DNA): TGTGCCAGCAGCGGGACTAGGACTTACGAGCAGTACTTC. Its protein product is CASSGTRTYEQYF.

This clone was picked up one time. The rearrangement links TRBV9 to TRBJ2-1, with D tentatively TRBD1 (6 bases). Between the trimmed V and J ends, which lost 0 bases and 7 bases, there was a span of 14 bases. The CDR3 consists of 15 residues. Germline V gene sequence: CDR1 SGDLS, CDR2 YYNGEE. In DNA, the CDR3 is TGTGCCAGCAGCGTAGAGGGGGAGAGGGAGAATGAGCAGTTCTTC. Its translation is CASSVEGERENEQFF.

In this sample, this clone turned up once. The chain is built from TRBV5-1 and TRBJ2-2; TRBD1 matches at 11 bases. The CDR3 is 17 amino acids. Germline assignment: CDR1 SGHRS and CDR2 YFSETQ. The trim removed 4 bases at V and 0 bases at J, leaving 5 bases unmatched. This CDR3 reads CASSHRTGGANTGELFF. The DNA for the CDR3 is TGCGCCAGCAGCCACCGGACAGGGGGCGCGAACACCGGGGAGCTGTTTTTT.

This clone was observed a single time. The chain uses TRBV5-1 and TRBJ2-7; 8 bases fit TRBD1. The CDR3 contains 14 residues. The ends lost 4 bases at V and 1 base at J; junction bases unmatched: 4. The germline CDR1 and CDR2 sequences are SGHRS and YFSETQ. Here the CDR3 reads CASSRDRISYEQYF. DNA for the CDR3: TGCGCCAGCAGCAGGGACAGGATTTCCTACGAGCAGTACTTC.

V is TRBV2 and J is TRBJ1-6; D call uncertain. Trimming took 6 bases from V and 11 from J, leaving 20 bases between them. Germline V gene sequence: CDR1 SNHLY, CDR2 FYNNEI. The CDR3 extends over 15 amino acids. This CDR3 reads CASRTRGGIPAPLHF. The CDR3 bases are TGTGCCAGCAGGACGAGAGGTGGTATCCCCGCACCCCTCCACTTT.

Of note for this clone: Its ends do not fully match the called genes, so a read error is possible. This chain links TRBV27 with TRBJ2-2; D gene ambiguous. The CDR3 totals 15 residues. Per germline, CDR1 MNHEY and CDR2 SMNVEV (reference sequence). In DNA, the CDR3 is TGTGCCAGCACTTTAAGACTCCCGAACACCGGGGAGCTGTTTTTT. It is translated as CASTLRLPNTGELFF.

This chain links TRBV19 with TRBJ2-2; TRBD2 is a possible D gene (6 bases). Germline values: CDR1 LNHDA, CDR2 SQIVND (reference sequence). Trimming stripped 6 bases from V and 6 bases from J, with 11 bases between. This CDR3 region has 13 residues. The CDR3 reads CASSLEGSGELFF. CDR3 sequence (DNA): TGTGCCAGTAGCCTGGAGGGGTCCGGGGAGCTGTTTTTT.

The CDR3: CAITGAADLGEQYF. In nucleotides, the CDR3 is TGTGCCATCACAGGGGCCGCCGATTTGGGGGAGCAGTACTTC. The rearrangement joins TRBV10-3 to TRBJ2-7; a weak D match, TRBD1 (6 bases). Trimming took off 7 bases at V and 7 bases at J, with 20 bases between the two ends. CDR3 length: 14 amino acids. CDR1 is ENHRY, CDR2 SYGVKD, per germline.

The rearrangement uses TRBV28 and TRBJ2-3; 8 positions agree with TRBD1. The length of the CDR3 is 15 residues. The ends lost 8 bases at V and 4 bases at J; junction bases unmatched: 11. Germline CDR1 reads MDHEN; CDR2 reads SYDVKM. The DNA of the CDR3 is TGTGCCAGCTCTTTGTCAGACAGGGGTCCAGATACGCAGTATTTT. Its translation: CASSLSDRGPDTQYF.

The chain employs TRBV14 and TRBJ2-1; D possibly corresponds to TRBD2 (6 bases). Germline V lookup: CDR1 SGHDN, CDR2 FVKESK. The CDR3 runs to 16 residues. V was pared by 1 base and J by 5 bases, with 15 bases between. CDR3 loop: CASSQVRLVSHNEQFF. Here the CDR3 DNA reads TGTGCCAGCAGCCAAGTAAGACTAGTATCCCACAATGAGCAGTTCTTC.

V and J are TRBV11-3 and TRBJ2-3; TRBD2 matches at 7 bases. This CDR3 is built from 16 residues. Germline CDR1 reads SGHNT; CDR2 reads YENEEA. V lost 1 base to trimming and J lost 1 base; unmatched junction nucleotides: 5. The CDR3 sequence: CASSLGGGLGTDTQYF. CDR3 DNA: TGTGCCAGCAGCTTAGGGGGGGGATTAGGCACAGATACGCAGTATTTT.

The chain has TRBV4-2 and TRBJ1-2; 7 nucleotides align to TRBD1. CDR1 LGHNA and CDR2 YNFKEQ come from the germline V gene. The CDR3 consists of 21 residues. V gave up 0 bases and J gave up 4 bases; unmatched junction bases: 23. The CDR3 coding sequence is TGTGCCAGCAGCCAAGAGAGGAACGTATGGACAGGAAGACCAACCCTCTATGGCTACACCTTC. This translates into CASSQERNVWTGRPTLYGYTF.

This clone was seen more than once but under ten times. This chain joins TRBV27 and TRBJ2-1; D is unresolved. Trimming removed 0 bases from V and 5 bases from J, with 8 bases in between. The CDR3 is made up of 14 amino acids. CDR1 and CDR2 (germline): MNHEY, SMNVEV (reference sequence). The CDR3 nucleotides read TGTGCCAGCAGTTTATCGCGGCTGCACAATGAGCAGTTCTTC. Protein sequence: CASSLSRLHNEQFF.

The V call is TRBV5-4, the J call TRBJ2-3, with D perhaps matching TRBD1 (6 bases). The CDR3 has 15 amino acids. Per germline, CDR1 SGHNT and CDR2 YYREEE (reference sequence). Trimming cost V 3 bases and J 1 base, with 12 bases left between them. The CDR3: CASSSRQARTDTQYF. CDR3 coding DNA: TGTGCCAGCAGCTCAAGACAGGCACGCACAGATACGCAGTATTTT.

The chain joins TRBV7-2 to TRBJ1-2, with 10 bases lining up with TRBD1. V gave up 4 bases and J gave up 5 bases; unmatched junction bases: 7. The CDR3 spans 15 residues. Per the germline V gene, CDR1 is SGHTA and CDR2 is FQGNSA. In nucleotides, the CDR3 is TGTGCCAGCAGCTCGGGACAGGGGAGTAGGTATGGCTACACCTTC. Protein product: CASSSGQGSRYGYTF.

The chain recombines TRBV7-9 with TRBJ2-6; maybe TRBD2 (5 bases). Germline V lookup: CDR1 SEHNR, CDR2 FQNEAQ (reference sequence). This CDR3 has 16 amino acids. V was cut by 1 base and J by 2 bases, with 9 bases left in between. CDR3 DNA: TGTGCCAGCAGCTTAGTAGTCGGGGCTGGGGCCAACGTCCTGACTTTC. This encodes CASSLVVGAGANVLTF. Filled out from reference TRBV7-9 and TRBJ2-6, the complete variable domain reads DTGVSQNPRHKITKRGQNVTFRCDPISEHNRLYWYRQTLGQGPEFLTYFQNEAQLEKSRLLSDRFSAERPKGSFSTLEIQRTEQGDSAMYLCASSLVVGAGANVLTFGAGSRLTVL.

The chain recombines TRBV2 with TRBJ2-7; TRBD2 matches at 14 bases. V lost 6 bases and J lost 4; bases outside the gene matches: 14. This CDR3 contains 18 residues. Germline V lookup: CDR1 SNHLY, CDR2 FYNNEI. Written as DNA, the CDR3 is TGTGCCAGCAGCCTCCTATTGGGACTAGCGGGAGAGGAATACGAGCAGTACTTC. It translates to CASSLLLGLAGEEYEQYF.

The chain joins TRBV10-1 to TRBJ2-2; 11 bases are a match to TRBD2. The germline gives CDR1 WNHNN, CDR2 SYGVQD (reference sequence). J gave up 2 bases and V 2 bases, and 16 bases lay outside the gene matches. This CDR3 spans 21 amino acids. CDR3 in DNA: TGCGCCAGCAGTGAGCCCCTGGACAAACTAGCGGGAGACCTTAACACCGGGGAGCTGTTTTTT. This sequence encodes CASSEPLDKLAGDLNTGELFF.

J is TRBJ2-1 and V is TRBV11-3; 9 bases fit TRBD2. The CDR3 loop spans 14 amino acids. In germline, CDR1 is SGHNT, CDR2 YENEEA. Germline trimming cut 5 bases from V and 5 bases from J; bases unmatched to any gene: 4. The CDR3 DNA reads as TGTGCCAGCAGCCCGGGACTAGCCCACAATGAGCAGTTCTTC. It is translated as CASSPGLAHNEQFF.

The chain has TRBV5-6 and TRBJ2-7; 7 bases match TRBD2. CDR1 and CDR2 (germline): SGHDT, YYEEEE. CDR3 length: 16 amino acids. Trimming removed 6 bases from V and 5 bases from J; junction bases left unmatched: 17. Here the CDR3 reads CASITNGAGRAHEQYF. Written as DNA, the CDR3 is TGTGCCAGCATCACAAACGGGGCAGGGAGGGCCCACGAGCAGTACTTC. The full variable domain, completed using reference TRBV5-6 and TRBJ2-7, is DAGVTQSPTHLIKTRGQQVTLRCSPKSGHDTVSWYQQALGQGPQFIFQYYEEEERQRGNFPDRFSGHQFPNYSSELNVNALLLGDSALYLCASITNGAGRAHEQYFGPGTRLTVT.

The V gene is TRBV19, the J gene TRBJ2-3, with TRBD2 matching 7 bases. The germline CDR1 and CDR2 sequences are LNHDA and SQIVND (reference sequence). The CDR3 is 14 amino acids. With V trimmed by 5 bases and J by 6 bases, 8 bases remained unmatched. The CDR3 region is CASSVGLVVDTQYF. The DNA for the CDR3 is TGTGCCAGTAGTGTTGGACTAGTTGTTGATACGCAGTATTTT.

Details on this clone: Other DNA sequences of this sample code for an identical CDR3. The V gene is TRBV7-9, the J gene TRBJ1-1; D may be TRBD1 (5 bases). The V gene lost 2 bases and the J gene lost 11 bases, with 9 bases spanning the gap. CDR3 length: 11 amino acids. Looked up from germline, CDR1 is SEHNR and CDR2 is FQNEAQ (reference sequence). Here the CDR3 reads CASSLQGPAFF. The CDR3 DNA follows: TGTGCCAGCAGCTTACAGGGTCCGGCTTTCTTT.

V gene TRBV11-2 combines with J gene TRBJ2-2; possible D gene TRBD2, 6 bases. Trimming cost V 6 bases and J 4 bases, with 18 bases left between them. Germline lookup yields CDR1 SGHAT and CDR2 FQNNGV. CDR3 length: 16 amino acids. The CDR3: CASRLTRTTLTGELFF. CDR3 DNA sequence: TGTGCCAGCAGGTTAACCAGGACTACACTCACCGGGGAGCTGTTTTTT.

The J gene is TRBJ2-7, the V gene TRBV4-3; 7 bases fit TRBD2. This CDR3 contains 16 residues. The germline gives CDR1 LGHNA, CDR2 YSLEER. J lost 3 bases, V lost 0 bases, and 8 bases had no gene match. CDR3 sequence reads: CASSQDIGGLNYEQYF. DNA for the CDR3: TGCGCCAGCAGCCAAGATATTGGGGGACTAAACTACGAGCAGTACTTC.

The chain joins TRBV5-1 to TRBJ2-3; 8 nucleotides align to TRBD1. CDR1 and CDR2 (germline): SGHRS, YFSETQ. V lost 3 bases and J lost 0; bases outside the gene matches: 3. The CDR3 is 15 amino acids. The CDR3, as DNA: TGCGCCAGCAGCTGGCAGGGGGCTAGCACAGATACGCAGTATTTT. Translated: CASSWQGASTDTQYF. The entire variable domain, with the rest obtained from reference TRBV5-1 and TRBJ2-3, is as follows: KAGVTQTPRYLIKTRGQQVTLSCSPISGHRSVSWYQQTPGQGLQFLFEYFSETQRNKGNFPGRFSGRQFSNSRSEMNVSTLELGDSALYLCASSWQGASTDTQYFGPGTRLTVL.

The chain links TRBV16 to TRBJ2-7; D is unclear. This CDR3 has 13 residues. Per germline, CDR1 KGHSY and CDR2 FQNENV. Trimming took 0 bases from V and 6 from J, leaving 9 bases between them. Here the CDR3 DNA reads TGTGCCAGCAGCCAATCCGGGTTTGGCGAGCAGTACTTC. This translates into CASSQSGFGEQYF.

The rearrangement links TRBV29-1 to TRBJ1-1; the D gene is possibly TRBD1 (5 bases). The germline V gene has CDR1 SQVTM and CDR2 ANQGSEA. The CDR3 covers 17 residues. V was shortened by 1 base and J by 5 bases, with 23 bases between the two germline ends. Here the CDR3 reads CSVEVRLGLGRGTEAFF. The CDR3, as DNA: TGCAGCGTTGAAGTCCGCTTGGGTCTTGGTAGGGGAACTGAAGCTTTCTTT.

This rearrangement joins TRBV5-1 to TRBJ1-6; 10 nucleotides match TRBD1. Germline-derived CDR1 and CDR2 are SGHRS and YFSETQ. Trimming removed 4 bases from V and 14 bases from J; junction bases left unmatched: 6. The CDR3 totals 13 residues. The CDR3 DNA is TGCGCCAGCAGCATAGGGACAGGGGAGACCCTCCACTTT. Its translation is CASSIGTGETLHF.